This T cell receptor (beta chain) came from a study of vaccination and CD4 T cells after COVID-19. Study as a whole: The study collected post-vaccine samples a median 72 days after dose two, with a range of 14 to 241. Stimulation of the cells used overlapping spike peptide pools from SARS-CoV-2 and from the common cold coronaviruses HCoV-NL63, HCoV-OC43 and HCoV-229E.

A remark on this clonotype: The target antigen is unknown.

Regarding treatment: approximately 11-day PBMC culture with coronavirus spike peptide pools or control peptides (ViraFEST assay). CD4+ T lymphocytes from the unexposed donor were collected before the COVID-19 pandemic (2011-2018). After being plated at some 2 million per well, PBMCs were cultured with 10 IU/ml IL-2 and 8.5 to 10 ug/ml peptide pools. V was shortened by 4 bases and J by 2 bases, with 9 bases between the two germline ends. Germline CDR1 and CDR2: SEHNR and FQNEAQ (reference sequence). This CDR3 is 14 amino acids long. Cultured CD4+ T cells had their DNA profiled by the Oncomine TCR Beta short-read assay. TCRdb reanalysed the PCR reads using MiXCR and keeps one entry per CDR3 protein. This table has 9,000 to 10,000 distinct CDR3 sequences, roughly 50% appearing once.

The specimen was CD4+ T cells from blood, cultured in vitro. The source is a human donor in good health. This chain joins TRBV7-9 and TRBJ2-1; D call uncertain. The CDR3 region is CASSSSSPYNEQFF. The CDR3 bases are TGTGCCAGCAGCTCGAGCTCCCCCTACAATGAGCAGTTCTTC. Filled out from reference TRBV7-9 and TRBJ2-1, the complete variable domain reads DTGVSQNPRHKITKRGQNVTFRCDPISEHNRLYWYRQTLGQGPEFLTYFQNEAQLEKSRLLSDRFSAERPKGSFSTLEIQRTEQGDSAMYLCASSSSSPYNEQFFGPGTRLTVL.